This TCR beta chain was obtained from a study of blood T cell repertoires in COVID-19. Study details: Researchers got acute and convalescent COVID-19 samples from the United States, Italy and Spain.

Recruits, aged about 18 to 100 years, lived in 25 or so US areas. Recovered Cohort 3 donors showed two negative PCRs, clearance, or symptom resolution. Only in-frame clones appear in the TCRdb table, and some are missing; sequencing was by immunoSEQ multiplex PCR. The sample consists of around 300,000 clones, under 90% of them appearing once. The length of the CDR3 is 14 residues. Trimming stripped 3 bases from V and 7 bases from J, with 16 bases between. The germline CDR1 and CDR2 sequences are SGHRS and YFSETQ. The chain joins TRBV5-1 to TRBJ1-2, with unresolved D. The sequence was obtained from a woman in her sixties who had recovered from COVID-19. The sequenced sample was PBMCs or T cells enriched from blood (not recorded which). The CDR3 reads CASSSDGVRRGYTF. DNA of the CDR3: TGCGCCAGCAGCTCGGACGGGGTCCGGCGTGGCTACACCTTC.